The clone carrying this T cell receptor (beta chain) was found many times. Its antigen is unknown. TCRbeta libraries were built with three rounds of nested PCR, modified from ARM-PCR. TCRdb independently ran MiXCR on the multiplex PCR reads; one entry per CDR3 protein. The table lists tens of thousands of distinct CDR3 sequences, roughly two thirds of them singletons, with 25% to 35% in the top ten. The record originates from a study of tumor and adjacent non-tumor tissue in lung cancer. No cell sorting was done before RNA was extracted from the tissue. Distant lung tissue was collected more than 3 cm away from the tumor edge. The length of the CDR3 is 15 residues. The V gene's germline CDR1 is PRHDT and CDR2 FYEKMQ (reference sequence). Between the trimmed V and J ends, which lost 5 bases and 1 base, there was a span of 14 bases. Study conclusions and caveats: Top 100 clones took a larger repertoire share in normal lung. Tumor TCR diversity, when higher, was linked to shorter survival. Tumor tissue had significantly higher TCR diversity than normal lung.

The gene calls are TRBV13 and TRBJ2-5, with D possibly called TRBD1 or TRBD2 (5 bases each). The source is a man between 65 and 85 years old with non-small cell lung cancer. The sequenced material came from distant non-tumor lung tissue. This chain's CDR3 is CASSQGTAIQETQYF. Written as DNA, the CDR3 is TGTGCCAGCAGCCAAGGGACGGCCATCCAAGAGACCCAGTACTTC.